The 29 T cell receptor beta chains below were found in one sample sequenced in a study of cytomegalovirus exposure and HLA in healthy donors. Primers included in the PCR were 60 Vbeta and 13 Jbeta primers. Clones were sequenced by immunoSEQ multiplex PCR, and TCRdb holds only the in-frame ones, with some missing. The repertoire consists of about 110,000 clones, with more than 65% occurring once and the leading ten covering around 3.9%. The sequenced sample was PBMCs. The source of these receptors is a human donor in good health.

V usage is TRBV2 and J usage is TRBJ2-5; a weak D match, TRBD2 (6 bases). Germline lookup yields CDR1 SNHLY and CDR2 FYNNEI. Trimming took 5 bases from V and 11 from J, leaving 21 bases between them. The CDR3 runs to 14 residues. The CDR3 spells CASSRVLGSGEQYF. In nucleotides, the CDR3 is TGTGCCAGCAGTAGGGTGTTAGGATCGGGGGAGCAGTACTTC.

The chain joins TRBV5-1 to TRBJ1-2, with TRBD1 matching 7 bases. The J segment lost 8 bases and the V segment lost 0 bases, leaving 4 bases of the junction unmatched. The CDR3 is 13 amino acids. In germline, CDR1 is SGHRS, CDR2 YFSETQ. The CDR3: CASSLEQGRGYTF. The CDR3 DNA follows: TGCGCCAGCAGCTTGGAACAGGGGAGGGGCTACACCTTC. The full variable domain, with the rest looked up from reference TRBV5-1 and TRBJ1-2, is KAGVTQTPRYLIKTRGQQVTLSCSPISGHRSVSWYQQTPGQGLQFLFEYFSETQRNKGNFPGRFSGRQFSNSRSEMNVSTLELGDSALYLCASSLEQGRGYTFGSGTRLTVV.

This clone came up a few times. This chain uses TRBV6-6 with TRBJ2-3; possibly TRBD1 for D (6 bases). The CDR3 contains 15 residues. Looked up from germline, CDR1 is MNHNY and CDR2 is SVGAGI (reference sequence). The V gene lost 3 bases and the J gene lost 4 bases, with 14 bases spanning the gap. The CDR3 reads CASSYSSSGADTQYF. CDR3 bases: TGTGCCAGCAGTTATTCCTCGTCAGGGGCAGATACGCAGTATTTT.

CDR3 sequence reads: CASSQTMGNTEAFF. CDR3 coding DNA: TGTGCCAGCAGTCAAACTATGGGGAACACTGAAGCTTTCTTT. The V call is TRBV6-1, the J call TRBJ1-1; no firm D call. CDR3 length: 14 amino acids. The V end lost 5 bases, the J end lost 1 base, and 11 bases lay between the germline ends. Germline CDR1 and CDR2: MNHNS and SASEGT.

This chain links TRBV27 with TRBJ2-7; TRBD1 aligns across 7 bases. The germline V gene encodes CDR1 MNHEY and CDR2 SMNVEV (reference sequence). V lost 7 bases, J lost 4 bases, and 13 bases stayed unmatched. This CDR3 contains 15 residues. CDR3 bases: TGTGCCAGCAACCCCCGAGACAGGGCCCCTTACGAGCAGTACTTC. Translated, it gives CASNPRDRAPYEQYF.

The rearrangement uses TRBV28 and TRBJ2-7; TRBD2 agrees at 12 bases. The CDR3 sequence is 16 residues long. In germline, CDR1 is MDHEN, CDR2 SYDVKM. Trimming cost V 8 bases and J 5 bases; bases outside gene matches: 13. The CDR3: CASARLAGVGLHEQYF. The CDR3 region has the DNA TGTGCCAGCGCTCGACTAGCGGGAGTGGGGCTCCACGAGCAGTACTTC.

This clone was found a few times. This chain connects TRBV5-6 to TRBJ1-1; D is ambiguous. The germline gives CDR1 SGHDT, CDR2 YYEEEE. The V end lost 3 bases, the J end lost 1 base, and 7 bases lay between the germline ends. This CDR3 is built from 13 residues. The CDR3: CASSWSANTEAFF. CDR3 DNA: TGTGCCAGCAGCTGGAGTGCGAACACTGAAGCTTTCTTT.

This chain connects TRBV28 to TRBJ1-1; D perhaps matches TRBD1 (5 bases). Germline V gives CDR1 MDHEN, CDR2 SYDVKM. The CDR3 has 15 amino acids. The V end lost 1 base, the J end lost 3 bases, and 12 bases lay between the germline ends. CDR3 coding DNA: TGTGCCAGCAGTTTATTCCCAGGGAGGGACACTGAAGCTTTCTTT. This gives the protein CASSLFPGRDTEAFF.

V gene TRBV5-1 combines with J gene TRBJ2-7, with TRBD1 identical over 11 bases. The germline gives CDR1 SGHRS, CDR2 YFSETQ. V lost 2 bases to trimming and J lost 5 bases; unmatched junction nucleotides: 6. The CDR3 extends over 15 amino acids. CDR3 nucleotides: TGCGCCAGCAGCTTTTCCGGGACAGGGGGTCACGAGCAGTACTTC. As protein: CASSFSGTGGHEQYF.

The gene calls are TRBV10-3 and TRBJ2-2, with 7 bases matching TRBD1. CDR1 is ENHRY, CDR2 SYGVKD, per germline. There are 13 residues in the CDR3. J gave up 5 bases and V 8 bases, and 5 bases lay outside the gene matches. The CDR3 nucleotides are TGTGCCATCCCCACAGGGGATACCGGGGAGCTGTTTTTT. It encodes CAIPTGDTGELFF.

The V gene is TRBV5-4, the J gene TRBJ2-2; D is possibly TRBD1 (6 bases). The CDR3 runs to 15 residues. Germline V gives CDR1 SGHNT, CDR2 YYREEE (reference sequence). Trimming shortened V by 2 bases and J by 5 bases, and 13 bases separated the two germline ends. Here the CDR3 reads CASSLKGTGTGELFF. CDR3 DNA sequence: TGTGCCAGCAGCTTAAAGGGTACAGGGACCGGGGAGCTGTTTTTT.

The chain couples TRBV2 to TRBJ2-1; 7 positions agree with TRBD1. Germline trimming cut 5 bases from V and 7 bases from J; bases unmatched to any gene: 11. This CDR3 is 15 amino acids long. CDR1 and CDR2 (germline): SNHLY, FYNNEI. The CDR3 sequence is CASSLQGSWLNEQFF. Written as DNA, the CDR3 is TGTGCCAGCAGTCTACAGGGGAGTTGGTTGAATGAGCAGTTCTTC.

V gene TRBV2 combines with J gene TRBJ2-3; TRBD2 might be the D (6 bases). Trimming left V 7 bases short and J 6 bases short, with 17 bases between. The CDR3 covers 14 residues. Germline assignment: CDR1 SNHLY and CDR2 FYNNEI. The CDR3 loop reads CASTASATPDTQYF. DNA of the CDR3: TGTGCCAGCACTGCTAGCGCAACCCCGGATACGCAGTATTTT.

The chain is built from TRBV2 and TRBJ1-5; 8 nucleotides match TRBD1. The V gene's germline CDR1 is SNHLY and CDR2 FYNNEI. The CDR3 has 15 residues. V shed 5 bases and J 6 bases; nucleotides not matched to a gene: 9. CDR3 sequence (DNA): TGTGCCAGCAGTAGGACAGGGATGGGATTTCAGCCCCAGCATTTT. It encodes CASSRTGMGFQPQHF.

The chain employs TRBV6-1 and TRBJ2-1; TRBD2 aligns across 16 bases. The CDR3 runs to 15 residues. V lost 6 bases, J lost 9 bases, and 5 bases stayed unmatched. Looked up from germline, CDR1 is MNHNS and CDR2 is SASEGT. In nucleotides, the CDR3 is TGTGCCAGCAGCGGGACTAGCGGGAGGGGTGGTGAGCAGTTCTTC. As protein: CASSGTSGRGGEQFF.

The table lists this clone with a few counts. This sequence joins TRBV5-5 and TRBJ1-2; unclear D gene. This CDR3 contains 15 residues. Germline values: CDR1 SGHKS, CDR2 YYEKEE (reference sequence). Trimming shortened V by 5 bases and J by 10 bases, and 24 bases separated the two germline ends. CDR3 sequence reads: CASSLEGRFGVSYTF. CDR3 DNA: TGTGCCAGCAGTCTCGAAGGGAGGTTCGGAGTCTCCTACACCTTC.

Here the CDR3 DNA reads TGTGCCAGCAGCAAAGTTGCGGGAGACGAAATTGGGGAGCAGTACTTC. It yields the protein CASSKVAGDEIGEQYF. The genes are TRBV21-1 and TRBJ2-7; TRBD2 is the table's D call and was not checked against the DNA. TRBV21-1 is a listed pseudogene. This CDR3 is 16 amino acids long.

This chain links TRBV5-4 with TRBJ2-7; 10 nucleotides match TRBD1. The CDR3 has 14 residues. Trimming cost V 0 bases and J 9 bases; bases outside gene matches: 6. Germline CDR1 SGHNT, CDR2 YYREEE (reference sequence). The CDR3 DNA follows: TGTGCCAGCAGCTTGGAAGACAGGGGGCTCGGGCAGTACTTC. Its translation: CASSLEDRGLGQYF.

The J gene is TRBJ2-3, the V gene TRBV28, with TRBD2 matching 7 bases. J lost 4 bases, V lost 4 bases, and 11 bases had no gene match. This CDR3 is built from 16 residues. Germline assignment: CDR1 MDHEN and CDR2 SYDVKM. CDR3 region: CASSSPTSSGSDTQYF. CDR3 DNA sequence: TGTGCCAGCAGTTCGCCGACTAGCTCAGGCTCAGATACGCAGTATTTT.

The J gene is TRBJ2-1, the V gene TRBV13; D might be TRBD2 (5 bases). V gave up 3 bases and J gave up 0 bases, with 12 bases separating them. There are 16 residues in the CDR3. CDR1 and CDR2 (germline): PRHDT, FYEKMQ (reference sequence). The CDR3 loop is CASSLTKGYSYNEQFF. The CDR3 DNA sequence: TGTGCCAGCAGCTTGACTAAGGGCTACTCCTACAATGAGCAGTTCTTC. Full variable domain (remainder filled in from reference TRBV13 and TRBJ2-1): AAGVIQSPRHLIKEKRETATLKCYPIPRHDTVYWYQQGPGQDPQFLISFYEKMQSDKGSIPDRFSAQQFSDYHSELNMSSLELGDSALYFCASSLTKGYSYNEQFFGPGTRLTVL.

V is TRBV19 and J is TRBJ2-6; D is perhaps TRBD1 (5 bases). The CDR3 spans 19 residues. Trimming shortened V by 1 base and J by 4 bases, and 20 bases separated the two germline ends. The germline V gene encodes CDR1 LNHDA and CDR2 SQIVND (reference sequence). The DNA of the CDR3 is TGTGCCAGTAGTATAGTGCAGGGATACCGATTGGGGGGGGCCAACGTCCTGACTTTC. Protein sequence: CASSIVQGYRLGGANVLTF.

V usage is TRBV18 and J usage is TRBJ2-2, with a weak D call TRBD1 (5 bases). CDR3 length equals 14 residues. The V gene lost 2 bases and the J gene lost 4 bases, with 8 bases spanning the gap. Germline V gene lookup returns CDR1 KGHSH and CDR2 LQKENI. CDR3 coding DNA: TGTGCCAGCTCACCAACAGGTCCCACCGGGGAGCTGTTTTTT. Translation: CASSPTGPTGELFF.

The rearrangement uses TRBV13 and TRBJ1-3; D gene ambiguous. The CDR3 extends over 14 amino acids. Germline CDR1 and CDR2: PRHDT and FYEKMQ (reference sequence). V was trimmed by 5 bases and J by 0 bases, leaving 8 bases between them. The CDR3, as DNA: TGTGCCAGCAGCCGGGGAGCCTCTGGAAACACCATATATTTT. Protein product: CASSRGASGNTIYF.

This clone was picked up a small number of times. V and J are TRBV27 and TRBJ1-2; TRBD1 might be the D (6 bases). The germline CDR1 and CDR2 sequences are MNHEY and SMNVEV (reference sequence). With 6 bases removed from V and 4 bases from J, the gap between germline ends came to 18 bases. CDR3 length: 15 residues. The CDR3 loop is CASSRNRDSAYGYTF. The DNA of the CDR3 is TGTGCCAGCAGCCGTAACAGGGATAGCGCCTATGGCTACACCTTC.

The chain employs TRBV2 and TRBJ1-6; D not resolved. Germline loops: CDR1 SNHLY, CDR2 FYNNEI. This CDR3 is 14 amino acids long. Trimming removed 2 bases at V and 7 bases at J, with 9 bases between. In DNA, the CDR3 is TGTGCCAGCAGTGAACGTAGTCCGAATTCACCCCTCCACTTT. As protein: CASSERSPNSPLHF. Combining the CDR3 with reference TRBV2 and TRBJ1-6 gives the whole variable domain EPEVTQTPSHQVTQMGQEVILRCVPISNHLYFYWYRQILGQKVEFLVSFYNNEISEKSEIFDDQFSVERPDGSNFTLKIRSTKLEDSAMYFCASSERSPNSPLHFGNGTRLTVT.

The chain combines TRBV5-4 with TRBJ1-1, with a tentative D call TRBD1 (5 bases). Germline V gives CDR1 SGHNT, CDR2 YYREEE (reference sequence). Trimming pared 4 bases from V and 7 bases from J, leaving 11 bases between. CDR3 length: 12 amino acids. The CDR3 sequence is CASSAGPFEAFF. CDR3 sequence (DNA): TGTGCCAGCAGCGCGGGGCCCTTTGAAGCTTTCTTT. The complete variable domain, with remaining parts taken from reference TRBV5-4 and TRBJ1-1, reads ETGVTQSPTHLIKTRGQQVTLRCSSQSGHNTVSWYQQALGQGPQFIFQYYREEENGRGNFPPRFSGLQFPNYSSELNVNALELDDSALYLCASSAGPFEAFFGQGTRLTVV.

This clone showed up just once. The gene calls are TRBV28 and TRBJ2-5; TRBD2 matches at 14 bases. Losses at the gene ends were 6 bases for V and 3 bases for J; bases not matched to a gene: 12. Per the germline V gene, CDR1 is MDHEN and CDR2 is SYDVKM. The CDR3 length is 18 residues. In nucleotides, the CDR3 is TGTGCCAGCAGCACAACCGGGACTAGCGGGAGTAGGAAAGAGACCCAGTACTTC. It codes for CASSTTGTSGSRKETQYF.

The chain combines TRBV7-8 with TRBJ1-1; D is unclear. There are 12 residues in the CDR3. Germline V gene data show CDR1 as SGHVS and CDR2 as FQNEAQ. Trimming shortened V by 0 bases and J by 8 bases, and 7 bases separated the two germline ends. CDR3 residues: CASSLARREAFF. Written as DNA, the CDR3 is TGTGCCAGCAGCTTAGCGAGGCGGGAAGCTTTCTTT. The entire variable domain, with the rest obtained from reference TRBV7-8 and TRBJ1-1, is as follows: GAGVSQSPRYKVAKRGQDVALRCDPISGHVSLFWYQQALGQGPEFLTYFQNEAQLDKSGLPSDRFFAERPEGSVSTLKIQRTQQEDSAVYLCASSLARREAFFGQGTRLTVV.

CDR3 loop: CSVLAGKETQYF. CDR3 in DNA: TGCAGCGTCCTAGCGGGAAAAGAGACCCAGTACTTC. This rearrangement joins TRBV29-1 to TRBJ2-5; TRBD2 matches at 9 bases. V lost 6 bases, J lost 3 bases, and 2 bases stayed unmatched. The CDR3 extends over 12 amino acids. CDR1 and CDR2 from the germline V gene are SQVTM and ANQGSEA.